This T cell receptor (beta chain) came from a study of T cell responses to AZD1222 COVID-19 vaccine (dated by TCRdb to the early 2020s). About the study as a whole: TCR sequencing was performed for 230 to 250 trial participants, of whom about 210 were given two doses of AZD1222 and around 26 were given two doses of MenACWY control vaccine. Trial participants were enrolled by age into 18-55, 56-69 and 70-plus year subgroups, with about 150, 27 and 61 TCR-sequenced participants respectively. General findings and caveats noted by the study authors: After two AZD1222 doses, both the breadth and the depth of spike-specific TCRs were significantly higher than at day 0 and than in MenACWY recipients. Vaccine-associated CD4 TCRs spanned the whole spike protein, with dominant responses in regions 160-218 and 743-854. Nearly half of unique spike-specific TCRs reportedly recognized epitopes outside regions mutated in the B.1.351 and B.1.1.7 variants. Participants were mostly white British, with more females than males. The authors suggested clonal diversity may have been underestimated. In the small 56-69-year group, the increase in depth fell short of significance, most likely because of low power. Conclusions about previously exposed vaccinees are limited because only six or seven AZD1222 recipients were SARS-CoV-2 seropositive at baseline. No day 14 peak-response samples were available, so repertoires were characterized only after the peak T cell response.

In light of the paper, this sample's time point label describes: about 28 days (+/-7) after the second vaccine dose. AZD1222 recipients with second doses at about 4 weeks or about 12 weeks were pooled, because spike-specific TCR depth and breadth did not differ between schedules. Samples from vaccinated people were obtained from the UK trials COV001 and COV002, which included a single-blind randomized controlled phase 2/3 trial of AZD1222 (ChAdOx1 nCoV-19) in healthy adults. For TCRbeta chain sequencing, PBMC samples from trial participants were taken at day 0 and at day 28 after the second dose. The CDR3 regions of human TCRbeta chains were subjected to immunosequencing. The authors' analysis ran thus. TCRs in the repertoires were matched against a reference library of SARS-CoV-2-specific TCRs that had been generated with the MIRA antigen-specificity platform. Breadth was defined as the fraction of unique TCRs that were SARS-CoV-2-associated, and depth was defined as the fraction of total T cells that were SARS-CoV-2-associated. Using the MIRA data, each spike-specific TCR was mapped to the spike region that the TCR reacts to and placed in a CD4 or CD8 class. Log10-transformed breadth and depth values were compared by one-way ANOVA with Sidak's multiple comparisons tests. TCRdb's version of the immuneACCESS table is confined to in-frame rearrangements and falls short of the full clone set. An unresolved V gene accounts for under half of the shortfall where checked; the remainder is of unknown origin. V, J and clone size reflect that table, while D and trimming were determined from the DNA. For this sample there are about 140,000 clones; roughly 90% appear just once. Clones ranked in the top ten supply roughly 1.2% of the sample.

This clone was detected once. There is no known antigen for this receptor. No base quality values were provided; no much bigger clone lies one nucleotide off. Based on the germline V gene (reference sequence), the CDR1 and CDR2 sequences are MNHEY and SMNVEV. From cysteine to phenylalanine, the CDR3 is 13 amino acids long. The only DNA kept is the CDR3, 39 bases in frame from the first base. Trimming at the junction amounts to 5 bases on V and 1 base on J, and the germline ends lie 6 bases apart. The sample here was peripheral blood, taken 28 days after the second AZD1222 dose. This TCR came from an adult who received the AZD1222 COVID-19 vaccine. Recombination joined TRBV27 with TRBJ2-1, with the identity of the D gene unclear. The CDR3 reads as follows: CASSGKSYNEQFF. The nucleotides are TGTGCCAGCAGTGGGAAGTCCTACAATGAGCAGTTCTTC.